This T cell receptor beta chain is drawn from a study of OX40 agonist ivuxolimab in advanced cancers. Whole-study context: Averaging roughly 60 years in age, with a range of about 23 to 79, the cohort was around 87% male.

Points from the study as a whole: Expanded clones belonging to CD8+ T cells outnumbered, on average, those of CD4+. Certain nonresponders likewise exhibited a low normalized T-cell clonal expansion.

Profiled with immunoSEQ multiplex PCR; TCRdb holds only in-frame clones, not every one. The sample records about 65,000 clones, about nine tenths being singletons. As regards this clone: Antigen specificity is unknown.

The CDR3 runs to 15 residues. Germline lookup yields CDR1 MNHEY and CDR2 SVGAGI. V was trimmed by 2 bases and J by 7 bases, leaving 12 bases between them. This sample comprised CD4+ or CD8+ T cells sorted from blood, obtained in a trial of the OX40 agonist ivuxolimab. The origin of this receptor is an adult with an advanced solid tumor such as melanoma, head and neck, liver or kidney cancer. J is TRBJ1-6 and V is TRBV6-5, with TRBD1 as a possible D gene (5 bases). Written as DNA, the CDR3 is TGTGCCAGCAGTTACGGGGCAGGTTGGAATTCACCCCTCCACTTT. It codes for CASSYGAGWNSPLHF.